A single TCR beta chain is shown here with its context. This CDR3 spans 15 amino acids. Germline V lookup: CDR1 SGHTA, CDR2 FQGNSA. V was clipped by 1 base and J by 2 bases, with 9 bases between them. Here immunoSEQ multiplex PCR was the method, and the copy in TCRdb shows in-frame clones only, minus some. The sample shows just under 85,000 clones, approximately 91% of them seen only once. The data derive from a study of T cell changes during pregnancy in multiple sclerosis. The source was peripheral blood, collected in the first trimester of pregnancy. V is TRBV7-2 and J is TRBJ1-3; a possible D gene is TRBD1 (5 bases). The clonotype originates from a female donor with multiple sclerosis, enrolled in a pregnancy study. As DNA, the CDR3 is TGTGCCAGCAGCTTAGACCGGGGGGCTGGAAACACCATATATTTT. Encoded protein: CASSLDRGAGNTIYF.